One sample yielded the 15 T cell receptor beta chains listed below, sequenced in a study of shared clonotypes between healthy human individuals. Sequencing was performed with immunoSEQ multiplex PCR; in TCRdb, only in-frame clones are kept and a portion is missing. The top ten hold roughly 1.4% of the sample, which has about 1 million clones, about 80% seen once. Specimen: memory CD4+ T cells sorted from blood. Documented subset: CD45RA-negative fraction. These receptor sequences come from a man aged 18-30 years in good health.

This rearrangement joins TRBV7-9 to TRBJ1-2; possibly TRBD1 for D (6 bases). CDR1 is SEHNR, CDR2 FQNEAQ, per germline (reference sequence). V was clipped by 0 bases and J by 8 bases, with 19 bases between them. The CDR3 is 16 residues long. The CDR3 DNA reads as TGTGCCAGCAGCTTAGCGGCAGGGGAACGTTCGGGAGGCTACACCTTC. Its protein is CASSLAAGERSGGYTF.

This chain joins TRBV7-2 and TRBJ2-5, with D unclear. CDR3 length equals 13 residues. Germline V gene sequence: CDR1 SGHTA, CDR2 FQGNSA. Trimming took off 5 bases at V and 4 bases at J, with 11 bases between the two ends. CDR3 in amino acids: CASSPNSAETQYF. The DNA for the CDR3 is TGTGCCAGCAGCCCTAATTCGGCAGAGACCCAGTACTTC. Drawing the rest from reference TRBV7-2 and TRBJ2-5, the complete variable domain is GAGVSQSPSNKVTEKGKDVELRCDPISGHTALYWYRQSLGQGLEFLIYFQGNSAPDKSGLPSDRFSAERTGGSVSTLTIQRTQQEDSAVYLCASSPNSAETQYFGPGTRLLVL.

Only a few counts were recorded for this clone. The genes are TRBV9 and TRBJ2-7, with 10 bases that match TRBD2. Germline V lookup: CDR1 SGDLS, CDR2 YYNGEE. V lost 7 bases to trimming and J lost 2 bases; unmatched junction nucleotides: 6. The CDR3 has 14 amino acids. CDR3 sequence: CASGVGTSAYEQYF. For the CDR3, the DNA is TGTGCCAGCGGGGTTGGGACTAGCGCCTACGAGCAGTACTTC.

The genes are TRBV28 and TRBJ1-5; D ambiguous. The CDR3 has 14 residues. The germline gives CDR1 MDHEN, CDR2 SYDVKM. V was shortened by 2 bases and J by 1 base, with 6 bases between the two germline ends. In DNA, the CDR3 is TGTGCCAGCAGTTTACCCGGGAGCAATCAGCCCCAGCATTTT. Translated, it gives CASSLPGSNQPQHF.

The chain couples TRBV28 to TRBJ2-2; no clear D gene. This CDR3 is 11 amino acids long. The V gene's germline CDR1 is MDHEN and CDR2 SYDVKM. The V end lost 5 bases, the J end lost 7 bases, and 5 bases lay between the germline ends. The CDR3 is CASSQRGELFF. The DNA for the CDR3 is TGTGCCAGCAGTCAACGCGGGGAGCTGTTTTTT.

The gene calls are TRBV27 and TRBJ1-4; D gene uncertain. CDR1 MNHEY and CDR2 SMNVEV come from the germline V gene (reference sequence). Between the trimmed V and J ends, which lost 3 bases and 5 bases, there was a span of 10 bases. This CDR3 is 14 amino acids long. The CDR3 loop is CASSLRWGNEKLFF. The CDR3 nucleotides are TGTGCCAGCAGTTTGAGGTGGGGAAATGAAAAACTGTTTTTT.

The chain uses TRBV5-1 and TRBJ1-2; unclear D gene. This CDR3 is built from 15 residues. The V gene lost 3 bases and the J gene lost 4 bases, with 16 bases spanning the gap. From germline, CDR1 is SGHRS and CDR2 YFSETQ. The CDR3 loop reads CASSSPTDRVYGYTF. CDR3 bases: TGCGCCAGCAGCTCACCTACGGATAGAGTCTATGGCTACACCTTC.

CDR3 protein: CSARVGTEAFF. The CDR3, as DNA: TGCAGTGCTAGAGTGGGGACTGAAGCTTTCTTT. V is TRBV20-1 and J is TRBJ1-1; the D is unclear. The CDR3 totals 11 residues. Germline CDR1 and CDR2: DFQATT and SNEGSKA (reference sequence). The ends were cut back, 1 base at V and 5 bases at J, with 5 bases in the middle.

The chain links TRBV4-1 to TRBJ1-5, with 8 nucleotides matching TRBD1. Unmatched junction bases numbered 6, after V lost 4 bases and J lost 4 bases. Germline V gene sequence: CDR1 MGHRA, CDR2 YSYEKL. This CDR3 spans 15 amino acids. CDR3 in DNA: TGCGCCAGCAGCCCCGGAGGACAGGGTAATCAGCCCCAGCATTTT. Protein sequence: CASSPGGQGNQPQHF.

This clone was seen only a few times. Other nucleotide sequences from this sample produce the same CDR3. The rearrangement links TRBV18 to TRBJ2-3; 11 bases map to TRBD2. The CDR3 covers 15 residues. V dropped 3 bases and J dropped 2; count of bases not matched to a gene: 1. Germline V gene lookup returns CDR1 KGHSH and CDR2 LQKENI. In DNA, the CDR3 is TGTGCCAGCTCACCGGGACTAGCGGCCACAGATACGCAGTATTTT. Its translation is CASSPGLAATDTQYF.

This clone came up once. This sequence joins TRBV11-3 and TRBJ2-7; D uncertain. Trimming left V 0 bases short and J 3 bases short, with 6 bases between. The CDR3 contains 13 residues. The germline V gene has CDR1 SGHNT and CDR2 YENEEA. This CDR3 is CASSLDEDYEQYF. The CDR3 nucleotides read TGTGCCAGCAGCTTAGACGAGGACTACGAGCAGTACTTC.

This sequence joins TRBV25-1 and TRBJ2-3; no clear D gene. Germline loops: CDR1 MGHDK, CDR2 SYGVNS. This CDR3 region has 12 residues. The V and J ends lost 5 bases and 5 bases respectively, with 8 bases between them. CDR3 loop: CASSFVGDTQYF. DNA of the CDR3: TGTGCCAGCAGTTTCGTAGGAGATACGCAGTATTTT.

This clone has more than one count but fewer than ten. The V gene is TRBV5-6, the J gene TRBJ2-7; a possible D gene is TRBD2 (5 bases). This CDR3 is built from 13 residues. V was shortened by 5 bases and J by 5 bases, with 14 bases between the two germline ends. Per germline, CDR1 SGHDT and CDR2 YYEEEE. CDR3 amino acids: CASRASTRNEQYF. Written as DNA, the CDR3 is TGTGCCAGCAGGGCCAGCACTAGGAACGAGCAGTACTTC.

The chain uses TRBV11-2 and TRBJ2-1, with a tentative D call TRBD1 (6 bases). Trimming took off 2 bases at V and 0 bases at J, with 11 bases between the two ends. The CDR3 has 16 amino acids. CDR1 SGHAT and CDR2 FQNNGV come from the germline V gene. The CDR3: CASSLNPDSSYNEQFF. CDR3 coding DNA: TGTGCCAGCAGCTTAAATCCGGACAGCTCCTACAATGAGCAGTTCTTC.

This clone showed up just once. This chain connects TRBV28 to TRBJ1-2; D is uncertain. The V end lost 6 bases, the J end lost 3 bases, and 14 bases lay between the germline ends. CDR1 and CDR2 from the germline V gene are MDHEN and SYDVKM. The CDR3 covers 14 residues. The CDR3 here is CASSYLKPDYGYTF. Here the CDR3 DNA reads TGTGCCAGCAGCTATCTCAAACCCGACTATGGCTACACCTTC.